Sequencing of this T cell receptor (beta chain) was carried out in a study of blood T cell repertoires in COVID-19. Sequencing used immunoSEQ multiplex PCR; TCRdb keeps in-frame clones, though not all of them. This sample carries approximately 340,000 clones, approximately 93% of them seen once, and the ten largest clones take over 0.7%. Those who participated ranged in age from roughly 18 to 89 years and resided in about two dozen US areas. Trimming cost V 8 bases and J 7 bases; bases outside gene matches: 11. Germline V lookup: CDR1 MNHEY, CDR2 SVGAGI. This CDR3 contains 13 residues. This TCR came from a woman in her thirties or forties who had been exposed to COVID-19. The sequenced material came from PBMCs or T cells enriched from blood (not recorded which). The rearrangement joins TRBV6-5 to TRBJ2-7; 7 nucleotides agree with TRBD2. The CDR3: CASLGLGFLEQYF. The CDR3 DNA reads as TGTGCCAGCTTAGGACTAGGGTTTTTGGAGCAGTACTTC.